One and the same sample provided the 32 T cell receptor beta chains below, sequenced in a study of T cell responses to AZD1222 COVID-19 vaccine. Profiling relied on immunoSEQ multiplex PCR, and the TCRdb table lists in-frame clones only, not all of them. This table holds tens of thousands of clones, around 90% found once. Source: peripheral blood, taken 28 days after the second AZD1222 dose. These receptors were obtained from an adult who received the AZD1222 COVID-19 vaccine.

The J gene is TRBJ2-1, the V gene TRBV29-1; 8 nucleotides line up with TRBD1. V lost 7 bases, J lost 1 base, and 12 bases stayed unmatched. Germline values: CDR1 SQVTM, CDR2 ANQGSEA. The CDR3 totals 16 residues. Written as DNA, the CDR3 is TGCAGCGGTAGAAAAATTACAGGGGGGTCCTACAATGAGCAGTTCTTC. Translation gives CSGRKITGGSYNEQFF.

The rearrangement joins TRBV27 to TRBJ1-4; D is perhaps TRBD1 (5 bases). Trimming took 3 bases from V and 10 from J, leaving 15 bases between them. This CDR3 contains 14 residues. Germline V gives CDR1 MNHEY, CDR2 SMNVEV (reference sequence). The CDR3 region is CASSLSDSIGKLFF. CDR3 DNA: TGTGCCAGCAGTTTGTCCGACAGTATTGGAAAACTGTTTTTT. Together with reference TRBV27 and TRBJ1-4, the CDR3 gives the full variable domain: EAQVTQNPRYLITVTGKKLTVTCSQNMNHEYMSWYRQDPGLGLRQIYYSMNVEVTDKGDVPEGYKVSRKEKRNFPLILESPSPNQTSLYFCASSLSDSIGKLFFGSGTQLSVL.

The chain combines TRBV27 with TRBJ1-5; a possible D gene is TRBD1 (5 bases). This CDR3 comprises 13 residues. Germline CDR1 MNHEY, CDR2 SMNVEV (reference sequence). Trimming took off 7 bases at V and 4 bases at J, with 11 bases between the two ends. As DNA, the CDR3 is TGTGCCAGCAAGGGTGGGGGGAATCAGCCCCAGCATTTT. It translates to CASKGGGNQPQHF.

J is TRBJ1-2 and V is TRBV28; TRBD1 matches at 8 bases. Germline loops: CDR1 MDHEN, CDR2 SYDVKM. The CDR3 runs 16 residues. V lost 2 bases to trimming and J lost 8 bases; unmatched junction nucleotides: 13. The DNA of the CDR3 is TGTGCCAGCAGTTTAGCGGGTCGGGACAGGTCGTTCGGCTACACCTTC. Protein: CASSLAGRDRSFGYTF.

V and J are TRBV5-1 and TRBJ1-6; the D gene is possibly TRBD1 (5 bases). Germline loops: CDR1 SGHRS, CDR2 YFSETQ. The ends were cut back, 9 bases at V and 4 bases at J, with 11 bases in the middle. The CDR3 extends over 13 amino acids. CDR3 bases: TGCGCCACCGGGACGGATTATAATTCACCCCTCCACTTT. It is translated as CATGTDYNSPLHF.

CDR3 nucleotide sequence: TGTGCCAGCAGCGTAGACCTCGGACAGAACACTGAAGCTTTCTTT. Translation: CASSVDLGQNTEAFF. The chain couples TRBV9 to TRBJ1-1; D is possibly TRBD1 (5 bases). The V end was cut by 0 bases, the J end by 1 base, with 10 bases between. CDR3 size: 15 residues. Germline assignment: CDR1 SGDLS and CDR2 YYNGEE.

The count of this clone is one. V usage is TRBV7-9 and J usage is TRBJ1-5, with D tentatively TRBD1 (6 bases). The CDR3 loop spans 15 amino acids. The V and J ends lost 0 bases and 3 bases respectively, with 9 bases between them. Germline V gives CDR1 SEHNR, CDR2 FQNEAQ (reference sequence). The CDR3: CASSLAGQDNQPQHF. DNA of the CDR3: TGTGCCAGCAGCTTAGCGGGACAAGACAATCAGCCCCAGCATTTT.

This clone appeared a few times. The chain combines TRBV6-5 with TRBJ1-2; a weak D match, TRBD1 (6 bases). CDR3 length: 14 residues. CDR1 MNHEY and CDR2 SVGAGI come from the germline V gene. V lost 7 bases, J lost 4 bases, and 16 bases lay in between. In DNA form, the CDR3 reads TGTGCCAGCATTTCCTTGGACAGAGGCTATGGCTACACCTTC. It encodes CASISLDRGYGYTF.

This clone appeared once. The chain employs TRBV4-1 and TRBJ1-2; D is perhaps TRBD1 (6 bases). Trimming pared 6 bases from V and 1 base from J, leaving 21 bases between. Germline CDR1 MGHRA, CDR2 YSYEKL. The CDR3 is 17 amino acids. The CDR3 sequence: CASRVSGDIPYNYGYTF. For the CDR3, the DNA is TGCGCCAGCAGAGTAAGCGGGGACATTCCTTATAACTATGGCTACACCTTC.

The CDR3 DNA reads TGTGCCAGCAGCTTAGGTGGGTCAGGGACAGCCTACTATGGCTACACCTTC. Its protein product is CASSLGGSGTAYYGYTF. The chain couples TRBV7-2 to TRBJ1-2; 7 bases are shared with TRBD1. V shed 1 base, J shed 3 bases, and the junction held 11 bases outside the gene matches. The length of the CDR3 is 17 residues. Germline assignment: CDR1 SGHTA and CDR2 FQGNSA.

This sequence joins TRBV7-8 and TRBJ1-5; D ambiguous. V was clipped by 1 base and J by 1 base, with 8 bases between them. The CDR3 length is 15 residues. The germline gives CDR1 SGHVS, CDR2 FQNEAQ. In DNA form, the CDR3 reads TGTGCCAGCAGCTTAGAGGGCCGCAGCAATCAGCCCCAGCATTTT. Its protein product is CASSLEGRSNQPQHF.

The rearrangement links TRBV19 to TRBJ2-1, with 12 bases lining up with TRBD2. V lost 9 bases, J lost 7 bases, and 4 bases stayed unmatched. CDR1 is LNHDA, CDR2 SQIVND, per germline (reference sequence). The CDR3 covers 13 residues. The CDR3 region has the DNA TGTGCCAGCCTAGCGGGGGGGCGGAATGAGCAGTTCTTC. Its protein is CASLAGGRNEQFF.

Comment on this clone: Different DNA sequences within this sample yield the same CDR3. The rearrangement uses TRBV18 and TRBJ1-1; D uncertain. This CDR3 has 13 amino acids. CDR1 KGHSH and CDR2 LQKENI come from the germline V gene. V lost 3 bases, J lost 1 base, and 6 bases lay in between. CDR3 bases: TGTGCCAGCTCACCGTCACAGAACACTGAAGCTTTCTTT. Its protein is CASSPSQNTEAFF. The full variable domain, its missing parts supplied by reference TRBV18 and TRBJ1-1, is NAGVMQNPRHLVRRRGQEARLRCSPMKGHSHVYWYRQLPEEGLKFMVYLQKENIIDESGMPKERFSAEFPKEGPSILRIQQVVRGDSAAYFCASSPSQNTEAFFGQGTRLTVV.

The rearrangement joins TRBV7-9 to TRBJ1-2, with 7 bases aligning to TRBD1. With 5 bases clipped from V and 4 bases from J, the junction kept 10 bases outside the gene matches. Germline values: CDR1 SEHNR, CDR2 FQNEAQ (reference sequence). The CDR3 is 15 amino acids. Written as DNA, the CDR3 is TGTGCCAGCAGCCCTGGACAGGATTGGGCCTATGGCTACACCTTC. Translated: CASSPGQDWAYGYTF.

This chain connects TRBV6-6 to TRBJ2-5, with no clear D. With 2 bases removed from V and 5 bases from J, the gap between germline ends came to 3 bases. CDR3 length: 11 residues. Looked up from germline, CDR1 is MNHNY and CDR2 is SVGAGI (reference sequence). The CDR3 DNA is TGTGCCAGCAGTTACGGGGAGACCCAGTACTTC. Amino acid sequence: CASSYGETQYF.

V gene TRBV24-1 combines with J gene TRBJ2-7, with 8 bases matching TRBD2. From germline, CDR1 is KGHDR and CDR2 SFDVKD. The CDR3 has 17 amino acids. V was pared by 3 bases and J by 4 bases, with 13 bases of the junction left unmatched. Here the CDR3 DNA reads TGTGCCACCAGTGATCCAGCGCCGGGACTAGTAATGTACGAGCAGTACTTC. This sequence encodes CATSDPAPGLVMYEQYF.

V and J are TRBV6-2 or TRBV6-3 and TRBJ2-5; the D gene is possibly TRBD2 (5 bases). The germline V gene encodes CDR1 MNHEY and CDR2 SVGEGT. This CDR3 is built from 19 residues. V shed 5 bases and J shed 3 bases, with 28 bases lying between them. The CDR3 DNA is TGTGCCAGCAGTCCCCTAAGACTAACCGGGTCGCAGATAGAAGAGACCCAGTACTTC. Amino acid sequence: CASSPLRLTGSQIEETQYF.

The chain combines TRBV19 with TRBJ1-1; D gene ambiguous. V lost 5 bases and J 6 bases, leaving 13 bases between the germline ends. CDR3 length: 13 amino acids. Per the germline V gene, CDR1 is LNHDA and CDR2 is SQIVND (reference sequence). CDR3 residues: CASSPTAWAEAFF. For the CDR3, the DNA is TGTGCCAGTAGTCCTACTGCCTGGGCTGAAGCTTTCTTT.

The rearrangement joins TRBV28 to TRBJ1-6; maybe TRBD1 (5 bases). The V end was cut by 7 bases, the J end by 3 bases, with 19 bases between. Germline assignment: CDR1 MDHEN and CDR2 SYDVKM. The CDR3 loop spans 17 amino acids. The CDR3: CASKWQGGRFYNSPLHF. The DNA of the CDR3 is TGTGCCAGCAAATGGCAGGGAGGAAGGTTCTATAATTCACCCCTCCACTTT.

This sequence joins TRBV12-5 and TRBJ2-7; possibly TRBD1 for D (5 bases). Trimming shortened V by 1 base and J by 6 bases, and 10 bases separated the two germline ends. This CDR3 is built from 13 residues. Per germline, CDR1 LGHNT and CDR2 FRNRAP. CDR3 protein: CASGLGAQGEQYF. Here the CDR3 DNA reads TGTGCTAGTGGTTTGGGTGCCCAGGGCGAGCAGTACTTC.

This sequence joins TRBV10-3 and TRBJ2-2, with D perhaps matching TRBD1 or TRBD2 (6 bases each). This CDR3 is 14 amino acids long. Trimming stripped 4 bases from V and 4 bases from J, with 10 bases between. The germline V gene has CDR1 ENHRY and CDR2 SYGVKD. The CDR3 nucleotides are TGTGCCATCAGTGGAGGGGGGCCCACCGGGGAGCTGTTTTTT. The encoded protein is CAISGGGPTGELFF.

V and J are TRBV19 and TRBJ2-1; no definite D call. V was shortened by 7 bases and J by 0 bases, with 19 bases between the two germline ends. The CDR3 has 17 amino acids. Germline CDR1 and CDR2: LNHDA and SQIVND (reference sequence). The CDR3: CASTSRRAASSYNEQFF. The CDR3, as DNA: TGTGCCAGTACCTCCCGCCGGGCCGCGAGCTCCTACAATGAGCAGTTCTTC.

The V and J genes are TRBV5-6 and TRBJ2-5, with TRBD1 matching 9 bases. The CDR3 runs to 18 residues. CDR1 and CDR2 (germline): SGHDT, YYEEEE. The trim removed 5 bases at V and 4 bases at J, leaving 18 bases unmatched. The DNA of the CDR3 is TGTGCCAGCAGGTTCCGGACAGGGGTTGTCGTGGTGCGAGAGACCCAGTACTTC. It yields the protein CASRFRTGVVVVRETQYF.

CDR3 residues: CASRPEYVGAEAFF. The CDR3, as DNA: TGTGCCAGCAGACCGGAGTACGTAGGCGCTGAAGCTTTCTTT. This rearrangement joins TRBV6-5 to TRBJ1-1; D not resolved. CDR1 and CDR2 from the germline V gene are MNHEY and SVGAGI. The CDR3 has 14 residues. V was pared by 6 bases and J by 6 bases, with 17 bases between.

V and J are TRBV5-1 and TRBJ2-2, with D tentatively TRBD1 (5 bases). CDR3 size: 18 residues. Germline loops: CDR1 SGHRS, CDR2 YFSETQ. Trimming took off 3 bases at V and 0 bases at J, with 18 bases between the two ends. In DNA, the CDR3 is TGCGCCAGCAGCTCGCTCCCAAGGGGATCGGCGAACACCGGGGAGCTGTTTTTT. It encodes CASSSLPRGSANTGELFF.

In nucleotides, the CDR3 is TGTGCCAGCAGCCAAGACACGGGAGGAGTCGCAGATACGCAGTATTTT. This sequence encodes CASSQDTGGVADTQYF. The rearrangement joins TRBV4-2 to TRBJ2-3; TRBD2 matches at 7 bases. CDR1 and CDR2 (germline): LGHNA, YNFKEQ. CDR3 size: 16 residues. V dropped 0 bases and J dropped 4; count of bases not matched to a gene: 7.

V usage is TRBV6-2 or TRBV6-3 and J usage is TRBJ2-7; 8 bases line up with TRBD1. Losses at the gene ends were 2 bases for V and 4 bases for J; bases not matched to a gene: 10. Per germline, CDR1 MNHEY and CDR2 SVGEGT. This CDR3 has 16 amino acids. The chain's CDR3 is CASSYLIGQGMYEQYF. Here the CDR3 DNA reads TGTGCCAGCAGTTACCTGATCGGACAGGGTATGTACGAGCAGTACTTC.

The chain links TRBV6-5 to TRBJ2-7, with a weak D call TRBD1 (6 bases). This CDR3 is 13 amino acids long. The V gene lost 7 bases and the J gene lost 3 bases, with 13 bases spanning the gap. From germline, CDR1 is MNHEY and CDR2 SVGAGI. The CDR3 sequence is CASTSGHHYEQYF. The CDR3 DNA follows: TGTGCCAGCACCTCGGGACACCACTACGAGCAGTACTTC.

The chain links TRBV11-2 to TRBJ2-7; 7 bases are shared with TRBD1. The CDR3 spans 16 residues. Trimming took 8 bases from V and 4 from J; bases not matched to a gene: 17. Germline values: CDR1 SGHAT, CDR2 FQNNGV. The CDR3 loop is CASSTTSGQLPYEQYF. The CDR3 DNA reads TGTGCCAGCTCCACCACCTCGGGACAGTTGCCGTACGAGCAGTACTTC.

The chain combines TRBV9 with TRBJ2-1; 9 positions agree with TRBD1. This CDR3 contains 15 residues. V was clipped by 5 bases and J by 6 bases; unmatched bases: 9. Germline CDR1 is SGDLS and CDR2 is YYNGEE. CDR3 nucleotide sequence: TGTGCCAGCAGGGAGGGACAGGGCGGTGGCAATGAGCAGTTCTTC. Amino acid sequence: CASREGQGGGNEQFF.

This chain links TRBV18 with TRBJ1-3; maybe TRBD1 (6 bases). The CDR3 sequence is 15 residues long. Germline V gives CDR1 KGHSH, CDR2 LQKENI. V dropped 6 bases and J dropped 0 bases, with 12 bases sitting between them. CDR3 in amino acids: CASSLGASSGNTIYF. The CDR3 nucleotides are TGTGCCAGCTCTCTGGGGGCGAGCTCTGGAAACACCATATATTTT.

The chain combines TRBV19 with TRBJ1-6, with D tentatively TRBD1 (5 bases). The CDR3 is made up of 15 amino acids. Between the trimmed V and J ends, which lost 9 bases and 5 bases, there was a span of 17 bases. Germline V gene sequence: CDR1 LNHDA, CDR2 SQIVND (reference sequence). CDR3 loop: CASTLQTANNSPLHF. CDR3 in DNA: TGTGCCAGCACCCTTCAGACAGCGAATAATTCACCCCTCCACTTT.